The clone carrying this T cell receptor (beta chain) was seen a few times. Its specificity is not known. Here immunoSEQ multiplex PCR was the method, and the copy in TCRdb shows in-frame clones only, minus some. The data hold 20,000 to 25,000 clones, with roughly 69% observed a single time. Losses at the gene ends were 5 bases for V and 0 bases for J; bases not matched to a gene: 5. Germline V lookup: CDR1 LNHDA, CDR2 SQIVND (reference sequence). The CDR3 runs to 16 residues. The sample is drawn from a study of STAT5B mutations in CD4+ large granular lymphocyte leukemia. Points from the study as a whole: 8/27 top patient clones versus 2/35 control clones were TRBV06-family.

The sequence came from a human donor in good health. Sample: CD4+ T cells from blood buffy coats. The chain recombines TRBV19 with TRBJ2-1, with 9 nucleotides matching TRBD2. The CDR3 protein is CASSRRGGSSYNEQFF. The DNA for the CDR3 is TGTGCCAGTAGTCGGCGGGGGGGATCCTCCTACAATGAGCAGTTCTTC.